This passage covers 3 T cell receptor beta chains from one sample sequenced in a study of T cells in Graves' hyperthyroidism and ophthalmopathy. TCR beta CDR3 regions were amplified from RNA transcripts. A set of HTBI primers served as the primers for a first-round RT-PCR of the TCR CDR3. Using its own MiXCR run on the multiplex PCR reads, TCRdb lists one record per CDR3 protein. The data show around 700,000 distinct CDR3 sequences, around 40% seen once. Sequenced input: blood. Receptors were obtained from a woman aged 35 to 49 with Graves' hyperthyroidism.

There are many counts of this clonotype. The chain joins TRBV2 to TRBJ2-7, with D possibly being TRBD1 (5 bases). CDR3 size: 12 residues. Deletions cut 6 bases from V and 5 bases from J, with 11 bases between. Looked up from germline, CDR1 is SNHLY and CDR2 is FYNNEI. DNA of the CDR3: TGTGCCAGCAGCGACGACAGCGACGAGCAGTACTTC. It codes for CASSDDSDEQYF.

This clonotype was counted many times. The rearrangement joins TRBV20-1 to TRBJ2-7; TRBD2 aligns across 8 bases. The V gene's germline CDR1 is DFQATT and CDR2 SNEGSKA (reference sequence). Unmatched junction bases numbered 5, after V lost 8 bases and J lost 2 bases. The CDR3 spans 12 residues. In DNA form, the CDR3 reads TGCAGTACCCTCGGGAGGGCCTACGAGCAGTACTTC. Amino acids: CSTLGRAYEQYF.

In its sample, this clonotype was seen a few times. The chain employs TRBV12-3 or TRBV12-4 and TRBJ1-1, with unresolved D. V shed 5 bases and J shed 8 bases, with 15 bases lying between them. This CDR3 region has 13 residues. The CDR3 coding sequence is TGTGCCAGCAGTCCGTCTCGTACGGGGGAAGCTTTCTTT. Amino acid sequence: CASSPSRTGEAFF.